These 15 T cell receptor beta chains share one sample of origin, sequenced in a study of graft-versus-host responses after intestinal transplantation. Their recognized antigens are unknown. The protocol was immunoSEQ multiplex PCR, while the TCRdb copy is restricted to in-frame clones and leaves out a portion. Found here are about 96,000 clones, roughly 92% of them singletons; the top ten hold about 0.3%. The sequencing used unstimulated CD4+ T cells sorted from spleen or lymph node cells, collected before intestinal transplant. The receptor set was obtained from a human donor who received an intestinal transplant.

The chain is built from TRBV6-1 and TRBJ2-3; D is ambiguous. Trimming took 2 bases from V and 6 from J, leaving 9 bases between them. The germline CDR1 and CDR2 sequences are MNHNS and SASEGT. The CDR3 totals 13 residues. The CDR3 protein is CASSELGYDTQYF. Here the CDR3 DNA reads TGTGCCAGCAGTGAACTAGGGTACGATACGCAGTATTTT.

The V call is TRBV6-5, the J call TRBJ1-3, with a tentative D call TRBD1 (5 bases). CDR1 and CDR2 from the germline V gene are MNHEY and SVGAGI. The V and J ends lost 2 bases and 1 base respectively, with 12 bases between them. This CDR3 contains 16 residues. The CDR3 DNA reads TGTGCCAGCAGTTACGGAGGGGCTATATCTGGAAACACCATATATTTT. Amino acids: CASSYGGAISGNTIYF.

The CDR3 DNA reads as TGTGCCAGCAGCTTATCGGGTAGCACTCTTTACAATGAGCAGTTCTTC. Its translation is CASSLSGSTLYNEQFF. This chain uses TRBV7-8 with TRBJ2-1; D unclear. V dropped 2 bases and J dropped 4 bases, with 15 bases sitting between them. CDR1 and CDR2 from the germline V gene are SGHVS and FQNEAQ. The CDR3 is 16 residues long.

The chain employs TRBV5-1 and TRBJ2-2, with TRBD1 as a possible D gene (5 bases). The V gene's germline CDR1 is SGHRS and CDR2 YFSETQ. The V end lost 4 bases, the J end lost 3 bases, and 13 bases lay between the germline ends. This CDR3 has 15 amino acids. Here the CDR3 reads CASSPMGPDTGELFF. The CDR3 coding sequence is TGCGCCAGCAGCCCTATGGGGCCGGACACCGGGGAGCTGTTTTTT.

The chain is built from TRBV27 and TRBJ2-3, with 9 bases lining up with TRBD1. The trim removed 7 bases at V and 2 bases at J, leaving 4 bases unmatched. The CDR3 contains 14 residues. Germline V lookup: CDR1 MNHEY, CDR2 SMNVEV (reference sequence). Here the CDR3 DNA reads TGTGCCAGCAAGAACAGGGGGCCCACAGATACGCAGTATTTT. It encodes CASKNRGPTDTQYF.

The chain links TRBV21-1 to TRBJ2-1. TRBV21-1 is designated a pseudogene. This CDR3 is built from 14 residues. The CDR3 reads CASSKGKGCNEQFF. The CDR3 DNA reads TGTGCCAGCAGCAAAGGTAAAGGGTGCAATGAGCAGTTCTTC.

The rearrangement uses TRBV10-3 and TRBJ2-7; 10 bases align to TRBD2. Looked up from germline, CDR1 is ENHRY and CDR2 is SYGVKD. This CDR3 comprises 13 residues. Trimming took 11 bases from V and 4 from J; bases not matched to a gene: 8. The DNA of the CDR3 is TGTGCCTCCGGACTAGCGGACCTATACGAGCAGTACTTC. Its protein is CASGLADLYEQYF.

The chain joins TRBV30 to TRBJ1-4; D may be TRBD1 (6 bases). The CDR3 length is 14 residues. Germline CDR1 is GTSNPN and CDR2 is SVGIG (reference sequence). Trimming left V 3 bases short and J 4 bases short, with 12 bases between. The CDR3 loop reads CAWRRGGGNEKLFF. The CDR3 nucleotides read TGTGCCTGGAGGCGGGGAGGGGGTAATGAAAAACTGTTTTTT.

The genes are TRBV7-3 and TRBJ2-1; TRBD2 matches at 9 bases. CDR1 is SGHTA, CDR2 FQGTGA, per germline. Unmatched junction bases numbered 8, after V lost 6 bases and J lost 8 bases. The CDR3 is 14 amino acids. The CDR3 nucleotides are TGTGCCAGCAGTCCCGGGACTAGCAACCATGAGCAGTTCTTC. It yields the protein CASSPGTSNHEQFF. Full variable domain (missing parts from reference TRBV7-3 and TRBJ2-1): GAGVSQTPSNKVTEKGKYVELRCDPISGHTALYWYRQSLGQGPEFLIYFQGTGAADDSGLPNDRFFAVRPEGSVSTLKIQRTERGDSAVYLCASSPGTSNHEQFFGPGTRLTVL.

The J gene is TRBJ1-3, the V gene TRBV14; D might be TRBD1 (5 bases). The V end lost 1 base, the J end lost 0 bases, and 13 bases lay between the germline ends. Germline V gene lookup returns CDR1 SGHDN and CDR2 FVKESK. The CDR3 extends over 17 amino acids. CDR3 loop: CASSQVRGWFSGNTIYF. The CDR3 nucleotides read TGTGCCAGCAGCCAAGTCCGGGGGTGGTTCTCTGGAAACACCATATATTTT.

CDR3 nucleotides: TGTGCCAGCAGCCCTAAAGCGGGAATGGAGTACAATGAGCAGTTCTTC. This encodes CASSPKAGMEYNEQFF. The rearrangement uses TRBV7-9 and TRBJ2-1; 7 bases map to TRBD2. The CDR3 totals 16 residues. Germline V gives CDR1 SEHNR, CDR2 FQNEAQ (reference sequence). J lost 4 bases, V lost 5 bases, and 11 bases had no gene match.

The chain combines TRBV5-8 with TRBJ1-1; D is undetermined. Germline V gives CDR1 SGHTS, CDR2 YDEGEE. Trimming left V 0 bases short and J 0 bases short, with 15 bases between. The CDR3 spans 17 residues. Here the CDR3 reads CASSLARKKRVNTEAFF. The DNA for the CDR3 is TGTGCCAGCAGCTTGGCTAGAAAGAAGAGGGTGAACACTGAAGCTTTCTTT.

This chain uses TRBV30 with TRBJ2-1, with D hard to call. Trimming left V 3 bases short and J 4 bases short, with 7 bases between. CDR3 length: 12 residues. Germline CDR1 and CDR2: GTSNPN and SVGIG (reference sequence). In nucleotides, the CDR3 is TGTGCCTGGAGGGCACAGTACAATGAGCAGTTCTTC. It codes for CAWRAQYNEQFF.

V and J are TRBV7-2 and TRBJ1-5; 10 bases fit TRBD1. CDR3 length: 15 residues. The V gene's germline CDR1 is SGHTA and CDR2 FQGNSA. Germline trimming cut 6 bases from V and 6 bases from J; bases unmatched to any gene: 8. The CDR3 here is CASSPTGGVRQPQHF. The CDR3, as DNA: TGTGCCAGCAGTCCGACAGGGGGCGTACGTCAGCCCCAGCATTTT.

The V and J genes are TRBV15 and TRBJ1-5; TRBD1 matches 8 bases. Losses at the gene ends were 1 base for V and 4 bases for J; bases not matched to a gene: 6. Per the germline V gene, CDR1 is LNHNV and CDR2 is YYDKDF (reference sequence). This CDR3 contains 16 residues. CDR3 region: CATSRGLGQGNQPQHF. The CDR3 DNA sequence: TGTGCCACCAGCAGAGGGCTTGGACAGGGAAATCAGCCCCAGCATTTT.